This T cell receptor beta chain is drawn from a study of glioma-infiltrating T cells. CDR1 LGHDT and CDR2 YNNKEL come from the germline V gene (reference sequence). The germline V and J ends were trimmed by 4 bases and 4 bases, with 8 bases remaining between them. This CDR3 is 13 amino acids long. This clonotype was observed a handful of times. Its target is unknown. The iRepertoire nested amplicon-rescue multiplex PCR amplified TCR alpha and beta CDR3s from RNA. Tissue mRNA or PBMC total RNA, roughly 100-400 ng, went into one-step reverse transcription and amplification. TCRdb reanalysed the multiplex PCR reads using MiXCR and keeps one entry per CDR3 protein. The sample records a few hundred thousand distinct CDR3 sequences, less than 50% being singletons. Broader study findings: Gliomas, especially low-grade, showed above-expected tissue-blood divergence; non-neoplastic patients showed below. CDR3 overlap between tissue and blood was very small. Signature shared blood CDR3 motifs were enriched in low-divergence and depleted in high-divergence patients.

The rearrangement joins TRBV3-1 to TRBJ1-5, with D perhaps TRBD1 (6 bases). Sequences were obtained from glioma tissue, nonneoplastic brain tissue, or PBMCs (not recorded which). The clonotype comes from a human donor with low-grade glioma or glioblastoma, undergoing nonglioma brain surgery, or in good health (not recorded which). The CDR3 region is CASSPQGNQPQHF. As DNA, the CDR3 is TGTGCCAGCAGCCCTCAGGGGAATCAGCCCCAGCATTTT.